This T cell receptor beta chain appears in the sequencing data of a study of blood T cell repertoires in COVID-19. Study summary: Samples of COVID-19 (acute and convalescent) were obtained from the United States, Italy and Spain. In each case, the material was cDNA or gDNA derived from T cells, B-cell-depleted T cells, or PBMCs.

In the original workflow: Estimated nucleated cell counts came from reference gene primer amplification. Measured with immunoSEQ multiplex PCR; TCRdb has only the in-frame clones, and not every one. The V and J calls and the clone size are those of that table, but D and trimming were determined from the DNA. The table shows some 140,000 clones, with around 90% occurring only once. The CDR3 is 11 amino acids. Germline values: CDR1 MDHEN, CDR2 SYDVKM. Trimming removed 4 bases from V and 7 bases from J, with 7 bases in between. The material sequenced was peripheral blood. The rearrangement uses TRBV28 and TRBJ2-5, with TRBD1 as a possible D gene (6 bases). The receptor's source is a middle-aged man with acute or convalescent COVID-19. As DNA, the CDR3 is TGTGCCAGCAGTTCACAGGGGACCCAGTACTTC. Protein sequence: CASSSQGTQYF.